The T cell receptor beta chain described here comes from a study of cytomegalovirus exposure and HLA in healthy donors. Study-wide points: Highly shared variants forming one cluster were likely a sequencing artifact. Differences between HLA loci emerged in a later analysis of TCR association rates, with DRB1 most and HLA-C fewest. Other equally common chains were less clonally expanded than HLA-associated TCR beta chains, a later analysis showed.

This PCR relied on a set of 60 Vbeta primers and 13 Jbeta primers. TCRdb's copy holds only in-frame clones and misses some; the assay was immunoSEQ multiplex PCR. The table includes roughly 150,000 clones, 70% to 90% detected once. V lost 8 bases, J lost 0 bases, and 8 bases lay in between. Germline V CDR1 and CDR2: ENHRY, SYGVKD. CDR3 size: 13 residues. Worth noting for this clone: Antigen unknown.

The source is a woman aged 35 to 49 in good health and CMV-seropositive. Source material: PBMCs. The chain links TRBV10-3 to TRBJ2-4; possible D gene TRBD2, 5 bases. CDR3 bases: TGTGCCATCGATGGACTAGCCAAAAACATTCAGTACTTC. Its protein product is CAIDGLAKNIQYF.